These T cell receptor beta chains were read from a single sample in a study of identical twins. TCRdb re-called the 5' RACE reads through MiXCR, storing one row per CDR3 protein. The table has roughly 220,000 distinct CDR3 sequences, 5.5% to 7.5% seen once; the top ten hold roughly 15%. The data also belong to a second study, concerning T cells expressing NK-cell markers.

The sequenced sample consisted of CD8+ T cells sorted from blood. Source of these receptors: a woman between 18 and 30 years old in good health. CDR3s include the opening cysteine and the closing phenylalanine or tryptophan. Each record gives: CDR3 length, V gene, CDR3 protein.

length: 13; V: TRBV29-1; CDR3: CSVEEESNTEAFF
length: 14; V: TRBV12-3/TRBV12-4; CDR3: CASSLTSGKEEQFF
length: 16; V: TRBV29-1; CDR3: CSVATGTEIISYEQYF
length: 15; V: TRBV2; CDR3: CASTLSTRGTETQYF
length: 14; V: TRBV7-8; CDR3: CASSTLGGEETQYF
length: 13; V: TRBV9; CDR3: CASSAQGIKEQFF
length: 19; V: TRBV14; CDR3: CASSQSYLGGTGIDYGYTF
length: 20; V: TRBV12-3/TRBV12-4; CDR3: CASSSLGIVASGISYNEQFF
length: 14; V: TRBV20-1; CDR3: CSARGLAENNEQFF
length: 15; V: TRBV5-1; CDR3: CASSLMLGANTEAFF
length: 14; V: TRBV4-2; CDR3: CASSQGGRADEQFF
length: 13; V: TRBV20-1; CDR3: CSGGEGEDYGYTF
length: 15; V: TRBV18; CDR3: CASSPDRTAYNEQFF
length: 10; V: TRBV2; CDR3: CARGRSGYTF